This record covers a single T cell receptor beta chain. Its cognate antigen is unknown. The data belong to a study of T cell responses to AZD1222 COVID-19 vaccine. Across the whole study: Second doses were pooled across both intervals (about 4 or about 12 weeks).

General study points: In a largely white British group with more females than males, clonal diversity was possibly underestimated.

TCRdb keeps only in-frame clones here, not all; method: immunoSEQ multiplex PCR. The table has about 97,000 clones, around 86% seen once. Germline V gene lookup returns CDR1 SGDLS and CDR2 YYNGEE. V was pared by 4 bases and J by 5 bases, with 16 bases between. This CDR3 comprises 15 residues. The TCR originated in an adult in good health. This chain links TRBV9 with TRBJ1-3; D not resolved. The specimen comprised peripheral blood, sampled on day 0 of AZD1222 vaccination. The CDR3 bases are TGTGCCAGCAGCCCAGGCCCGGTCGAAAGAAACACCATATATTTT. Translating it yields CASSPGPVERNTIYF.